Listed below are T cell receptor beta chains from one sample, sequenced in a study of post-analysis software for immune sequencing data. TCRdb called the PCR reads again in MiXCR, with one record for every CDR3 protein. The sample has some 700,000 distinct CDR3 sequences; about 60% are singletons. The material sequenced was blood. The source of these receptors is a girl between 2 and 10 years old with multiple sclerosis. Both conserved end residues are part of each CDR3. Fields, in order: J gene, D gene, clone size, V gene, CDR3 protein, CDR3 DNA. D genes are given only for firm matches. Rows may omit the clone size; those that give it use once, few, many or a size class.

TRBJ1-2,-,-,TRBV2,CASRGDPYGYTF,TGTGCCAGCAGGGGGGATCCCTATGGCTACACCTTC
TRBJ2-1,-,-,TRBV7-9,CASSPPGRPYNEQFF,TGTGCCAGCAGCCCTCCGGGACGCCCATACAATGAGCAGTTCTTC
TRBJ2-7,-,-,TRBV2,CASSETSRSYEQYF,TGTGCCAGCAGTGAAACTAGTCGGTCCTACGAGCAGTACTTC
TRBJ2-1,TRBD1,-,TRBV6-1,CASSGLTGERYNEQFF,TGTGCCAGCAGTGGATTGACAGGGGAACGCTACAATGAGCAGTTCTTC
TRBJ1-2,-,-,TRBV5-1,CASSLAAGVDYGYTF,TGCGCCAGCAGCTTGGCGGCAGGGGTAGACTATGGCTACACCTTC
TRBJ2-7,-,-,TRBV12-3/TRBV12-4,CASSPGLENYEQYF,TGTGCCAGCAGCCCAGGGTTGGAGAACTACGAGCAGTACTTC
TRBJ1-2,TRBD1,-,TRBV13,CASSLGGRGIAGYTF,TGTGCCAGCAGCTTAGGTGGCAGGGGGATCGCTGGCTACACCTTC
TRBJ2-1,-,-,TRBV12-3/TRBV12-4,CASRGQTGSSYNEQFF,TGTGCCAGCAGGGGTCAGACCGGAAGCTCCTACAATGAGCAGTTCTTC
TRBJ1-1,TRBD1,-,TRBV12-3/TRBV12-4,CASSTRQGSTEAFF,TGTGCCAGCAGTACCAGACAGGGTAGCACTGAAGCTTTCTTT
TRBJ1-6,-,-,TRBV20-1,CSARGDGGSSYNSPLHF,TGCAGTGCTAGGGGGGACGGGGGAAGCTCCTATAATTCACCCCTCCACTTT
TRBJ2-6,-,few,TRBV29-1,CSVERSGANVLTF,TGCAGCGTAGAGAGATCTGGGGCCAACGTCCTGACTTTC
TRBJ1-5,TRBD1,few,TRBV12-3/TRBV12-4,CASSSSQQGLRQPQHF,TGTGCCAGCAGTTCCAGCCAACAGGGGCTGAGGCAGCCCCAGCATTTT
TRBJ2-1,TRBD2,-,TRBV6-6,CASSSFPGTSLGNEQFF,TGTGCCAGCAGTTCCTTCCCCGGGACTAGCCTGGGGAATGAGCAGTTCTTC
TRBJ1-2,-,-,TRBV20-1,CSAIPGDYGYTF,TGCAGTGCTATCCCGGGGGACTATGGCTACACCTTC
TRBJ2-3,TRBD2,few,TRBV6-4,CASSEKLAGGSDTQYF,TGTGCCAGCAGTGAGAAACTAGCGGGAGGCTCAGATACGCAGTATTTT
TRBJ1-6,TRBD1,once,TRBV4-2,CASSQVGAGGQGASPLHF,TGTGCCAGCAGCCAAGTTGGAGCTGGGGGACAGGGGGCTTCACCCCTCCACTTT
TRBJ2-3,TRBD1,-,TRBV7-9,CASSLNTGDTDTQYF,TGTGCCAGCAGCTTAAACACAGGGGACACAGATACGCAGTATTTT
TRBJ1-1,-,-,TRBV5-1,CASSFADSSRSTEAFF,TGCGCCAGCAGCTTTGCGGACTCTTCCCGGAGCACTGAAGCTTTCTTT
TRBJ1-1,-,-,TRBV20-1,CSASRGYWNTEAFF,TGCAGTGCTAGTCGTGGTTACTGGAACACTGAAGCTTTCTTT
TRBJ1-1,TRBD1,-,TRBV12-3/TRBV12-4,CASSSHRGQAFF,TGTGCCAGCAGTTCCCACAGGGGACAAGCTTTCTTT
TRBJ2-3,-,few,TRBV6-5,CASSYSKGITDTQYF,TGTGCCAGCAGTTACTCTAAGGGGATCACAGATACGCAGTATTTT
TRBJ2-7,TRBD1,few,TRBV4-2,CANSQDLGQDYEQYF,TGTGCCAACAGCCAAGATCTGGGACAGGATTACGAGCAGTACTTC